The sequence of this TCR beta chain was determined in a study of cytomegalovirus exposure and HLA in healthy donors. To note about this clone: No antigen is known for it.

V dropped 5 bases and J dropped 0 bases, with 17 bases sitting between them. Germline V lookup: CDR1 MDHEN, CDR2 SYDVKM. CDR3 length: 17 residues. General study findings and limits: Many donors shared some public TCRs, even though most TCR sequences were rare. The CMV antigen specificity of a few CMV-associated chains was confirmed through in vitro analysis. That first-cohort TCR clusters tended to co-occur in the roughly 120 validation repertoires was found in a later analysis.

Repertoires were generated with immunoSEQ multiplex PCR, while TCRdb's copy carries only in-frame clones and drops some. The sample holds 130,000 to 150,000 clones; 80% to 90% are singletons and the top ten take approximately 10%. Input material: PBMCs. The clonotype comes from a young woman in good health and CMV-seropositive. The chain recombines TRBV28 with TRBJ1-3; no clear D. CDR3 in DNA: TGTGCCAGCAGTCTCAGCCCCAGGCCGTTCTCTGGAAACACCATATATTTT. This gives the protein CASSLSPRPFSGNTIYF.